Listed below are T cell receptor beta chains from one sample, sequenced in a study of blood T cells in healthy people across ages. A single record per CDR3 protein comes from TCRdb applying MiXCR to the 5' RACE reads. The table shows about 510,000 distinct CDR3 sequences, with about a quarter occurring only once. These data also featured in a second study, about T cells of mothers and their children.

Sample: blood. The receptors were gathered from a boy aged 2 to 10 in good health. Each CDR3 is given with its conserved first and last residue. The order of the fields is V gene, clone size, D gene, CDR3 length, J gene, CDR3 protein, CDR3 DNA. A D gene is named only where the DNA matches it firmly. Clone size is given for some rows only: seen once, a few or many times, or a class if the clone is expanded.

>TRBV10-3|-|-|13|TRBJ2-5
CAIGRGRPETQYF
TGTGCCATCGGTCGGGGACGCCCAGAGACCCAGTACTTC
>TRBV2|few|-|14|TRBJ2-7
CASSAQGRSYEQYF
TGTGCCAGCAGTGCACAGGGTCGCTCCTACGAGCAGTACTTC
>TRBV9|-|-|15|TRBJ2-1
CASSVDPSEYNEQFF
TGTGCCAGCAGCGTAGACCCCTCTGAATACAATGAGCAGTTCTTC
>TRBV20-1|-|TRBD2|14|TRBJ2-7
CSAKSLAGLGEQYF
TGCAGTGCTAAGAGTCTAGCGGGGTTAGGCGAGCAGTACTTC
>TRBV7-2|-|-|14|TRBJ2-1
CASRRLGGYNEQFF
TGTGCCAGCAGGAGGCTAGGAGGCTACAATGAGCAGTTCTTC
>TRBV19|-|-|16|TRBJ2-5
CACSIPFWDKQETQYF
TGTGCCTGTAGTATCCCATTTTGGGACAAACAAGAGACCCAGTACTTC
>TRBV12-3/TRBV12-4|many|TRBD1|15|TRBJ1-2
CASSPTGARGYGYTF
TGTGCCAGCAGCCCGACAGGGGCCAGGGGGTATGGCTACACCTTC
>TRBV20-1|-|-|15|TRBJ2-4
CSALLRGTSKNIQYF
TGCAGTGCTCTCCTTAGGGGGACTTCCAAAAACATTCAGTACTTC
>TRBV20-1|few|-|15|TRBJ2-5
CSARDTGTTQETQYF
TGCAGTGCCCGGGACACCGGGACTACCCAAGAGACCCAGTACTTC
>TRBV20-1|few|-|16|TRBJ2-5
CSARTLLASQGETQYF
TGCAGTGCTAGAACCCTACTAGCGTCCCAGGGGGAGACCCAGTACTTC
>TRBV20-1|-|-|14|TRBJ2-1
CSASKAGPYNEQFF
TGCAGTGCTAGCAAAGCGGGCCCATACAATGAGCAGTTCTTC
>TRBV12-3/TRBV12-4|-|TRBD1|15|TRBJ2-7
CASSFFGTGRDEQYF
TGTGCCAGCAGTTTTTTCGGGACAGGGAGGGACGAGCAGTACTTC
>TRBV7-2|-|-|15|TRBJ2-7
CASNSVGGTPYEQYF
TGTGCCAGCAACTCGGTCGGCGGAACTCCCTACGAGCAGTACTTC
>TRBV7-8|few|TRBD1|15|TRBJ2-3
CASSLDFRGRDTQYF
TGTGCCAGCAGCTTAGATTTCAGGGGGCGAGATACGCAGTATTTT
>TRBV25-1|-|TRBD1|13|TRBJ1-6
CASMDRGYSPLHF
TGTGCCAGCATGGACAGGGGTTATTCACCCCTCCACTTT
>TRBV6-6|-|-|14|TRBJ2-7
CASSYSVGSYEQYF
TGTGCCAGCAGTTACTCGGTAGGGTCCTACGAGCAGTACTTC
>TRBV5-1|-|-|19|TRBJ2-7
CASSPRWNGRGHLSYEQYF
TGCGCCAGCAGTCCGCGCTGGAATGGCAGGGGACACCTTTCCTACGAGCAGTACTTC
>TRBV20-1|-|TRBD2|14|TRBJ2-3
CSASSSGRADTQYF
TGCAGTGCTAGTTCTAGCGGGAGGGCAGATACGCAGTATTTT
>TRBV5-1|-|-|13|TRBJ1-1
CASSGREGTEAFF
TGCGCCAGCAGCGGCAGGGAGGGCACTGAAGCTTTCTTT
>TRBV3-1|-|TRBD1|13|TRBJ1-1
CASSQGQGIWAFF
TGTGCCAGCAGCCAAGGACAGGGTATCTGGGCTTTCTTT
>TRBV7-2|few|TRBD2|14|TRBJ2-7
CASSLSGRRNEQYF
TGTGCCAGCAGCTTAAGCGGGAGGCGCAACGAGCAGTACTTC
>TRBV6-6|few|-|14|TRBJ2-7
CASSYTGRLYEQYF
TGTGCCAGCTCCTATACAGGGCGTCTATACGAGCAGTACTTC
>TRBV5-5|-|-|12|TRBJ2-7
CASSLDSAEQYF
TGTGCCAGCAGCTTGGATTCGGCCGAGCAGTACTTC
>TRBV20-1|-|TRBD2|12|TRBJ2-7
CSASGRVGEQYF
TGCAGTGCTAGTGGGAGGGTTGGCGAGCAGTACTTC
>TRBV3-1|few|TRBD2|17|TRBJ2-1
CASGGLAGAPSYNEQFF
TGTGCCAGCGGCGGACTAGCGGGGGCCCCTTCATACAATGAGCAGTTCTTC
>TRBV29-1|-|TRBD2|14|TRBJ2-1
CSVARGAAYNEQFF
TGCAGCGTTGCGCGGGGGGCCGCCTACAATGAGCAGTTCTTC
>TRBV7-3|few|TRBD1|14|TRBJ2-2
CASSRQGTAGELFF
TGTGCCAGCAGTAGACAGGGGACAGCCGGGGAGCTGTTTTTT
>TRBV7-2|-|-|15|TRBJ2-7
CASNPQEGVGLEQYF
TGTGCCAGCAACCCACAGGAGGGCGTTGGGCTCGAGCAGTACTTC
>TRBV7-2|-|TRBD2|16|TRBJ2-1
CASSLASGRAENEQFF
TGTGCCAGCAGCTTAGCTAGCGGGAGGGCCGAGAATGAGCAGTTCTTC
>TRBV5-8|few|-|15|TRBJ2-5
CASTQGVRSRETQYF
TGTGCCAGCACCCAAGGCGTTCGAAGTAGGGAGACCCAGTACTTC
>TRBV5-1|few|TRBD2|17|TRBJ2-3
CASSLGSAGPSTDTQYF
TGCGCCAGCAGCTTGGGCTCAGCGGGACCTAGCACAGATACGCAGTATTTT